This is a list of T cell receptor beta chains from one sample in a study of regulatory T cells in long-lasting Graves disease. TCRdb analysed the multiplex PCR reads with MiXCR anew, one entry per CDR3 protein. The sample shows hundreds of thousands of distinct CDR3 sequences, roughly 14% of them seen only once. This sample also appeared in a second study, on T cells in Graves' hyperthyroidism and ophthalmopathy.

Sequencing used peripheral blood mononuclear cells (PBMCs), obtained at new diagnosis, from a patient treated with antithyroid drugs. The receptors come from a man aged 25 to 40 with Graves disease. Each CDR3 is given with its conserved first and last residue. A D gene is named only where the DNA matches it firmly. For some rows the clone size is stated as once, few or many, or as a class when expanded; others skip it.

d_call j_call v_call clone_size cdr3_aa cdr3_nt
TRBD1 TRBJ2-1 TRBV7-6 NA CASSSIPWGGQGRNEQFF TGTGCCAGCAGCTCGATCCCATGGGGGGGACAGGGCAGGAATGAGCAGTTCTTC
TRBD1 TRBJ2-5 TRBV3-1 NA CASSLRQGAGETQYF TGTGCCAGCAGCCTTCGACAGGGGGCGGGGGAGACCCAGTACTTC
TRBD2 TRBJ2-5 TRBV20-1 few CSATSGLAGPSLQETQYF TGCAGTGCTACCTCGGGACTAGCGGGCCCGTCCCTCCAAGAGACCCAGTACTTC
NA TRBJ1-6 TRBV7-9 few CASSLADRKYNSPLHF TGTGCCAGCAGCTTAGCTGACAGGAAATATAATTCACCCCTCCACTTT
TRBD2 TRBJ2-7 TRBV3-1 NA CASSQGLAGTYEQYF TGTGCCAGCAGCCAGGGCCTAGCGGGCACCTACGAGCAGTACTTC
TRBD1 TRBJ2-3 TRBV5-5 once CASSPTTGVADTQYF TGTGCCAGCAGCCCTACTACAGGGGTAGCAGATACGCAGTATTTT
NA TRBJ2-7 TRBV12-3/TRBV12-4 many CASSFADYEQYF TGTGCCAGCAGTTTTGCAGACTACGAGCAGTACTTC
TRBD1 TRBJ2-1 TRBV12-3/TRBV12-4 many CASSFRGTGDNEQFF TGTGCCAGCAGTTTCCGAGGGACAGGGGACAATGAGCAGTTCTTC
NA TRBJ2-2 TRBV7-3 many CASSSWGTRKELFF TGTGCCAGCAGCTCGTGGGGGACACGTAAGGAGCTGTTTTTT
NA TRBJ1-1 TRBV19 NA CASSIGGNMNTEAFF TGTGCCAGTAGTATTGGCGGCAACATGAACACTGAAGCTTTCTTT
NA TRBJ2-6 TRBV18 NA CASSPAVAGANVLTF TGTGCCAGCTCACCAGCGGTAGCCGGGGCCAACGTCCTGACTTTC
NA TRBJ1-5 TRBV27 many CASARAPGGQPQHF TGTGCCAGCGCGCGGGCCCCAGGAGGGCAGCCCCAGCATTTT
TRBD2 TRBJ2-3 TRBV6-2/TRBV6-3 few CASSLSGSLADTQYF TGTGCCAGCAGCCTTAGCGGGAGCTTGGCAGATACGCAGTATTTT
NA TRBJ1-2 TRBV6-1 few CASSDSFDAANYGYTF TGTGCCAGCAGTGACTCTTTCGACGCAGCTAACTATGGCTACACCTTC
TRBD1 TRBJ1-5 TRBV12-3/TRBV12-4 many CASSPPRTGGTLYSNQPQHF TGTGCCAGCAGTCCTCCCCGGACAGGGGGCACTCTGTATAGCAATCAGCCCCAGCATTTT
TRBD2 TRBJ2-3 TRBV3-1 many CASSPTSGIVTDTQYF TGTGCCAGCAGCCCTACTAGCGGGATTGTCACAGATACGCAGTATTTT
TRBD1 TRBJ1-4 TRBV12-3/TRBV12-4 many CASSLGTGHEKLFF TGTGCCAGCAGCCTCGGGACAGGACACGAAAAACTGTTTTTT
NA TRBJ2-2 TRBV15 NA CATSRSGNTGELFF TGTGCCACCAGCAGATCTGGGAACACCGGGGAGCTGTTTTTT
NA TRBJ2-5 TRBV10-3 many CAISESDPRKETQYF TGTGCCATCAGTGAGTCTGATCCGCGGAAAGAGACCCAGTACTTC
NA TRBJ1-1 TRBV7-9 many CASSLGAGQYTEAFF TGTGCCAGCAGCTTAGGGGCCGGGCAGTACACTGAAGCTTTCTTT
TRBD1 TRBJ1-1 TRBV25-1 many CASSQPGGNTEAFF TGTGCCAGCAGCCAACCAGGGGGCAACACTGAAGCTTTCTTT
TRBD1 TRBJ1-1 TRBV6-1 NA CASRYRQGRMNTEAFF TGTGCCAGCAGGTACCGACAGGGGAGGATGAACACTGAAGCTTTCTTT
NA TRBJ2-1 TRBV3-1 NA CASSQVLGTLEGSYNEQFF TGTGCCAGCAGCCAAGTTCTCGGGACCCTGGAGGGCTCCTACAATGAGCAGTTCTTC
NA TRBJ2-6 TRBV5-1 many CASSLPNSGGANVLTF TGCGCCAGCAGCTTGCCCAACTCGGGGGGGGCCAACGTCCTGACTTTC
NA TRBJ1-6 TRBV20-1 few CSAVSTVDSPLHF TGCAGTGCGGTTTCGACAGTAGACTCACCCCTCCACTTT
NA TRBJ2-7 TRBV18 NA CASSPGVLGEQYF TGTGCCAGCTCACCAGGGGTTTTAGGCGAGCAGTACTTC
NA TRBJ2-7 TRBV20-1 many CSAQRGAGDSYEQYF TGCAGTGCCCAAAGGGGGGCAGGGGACTCCTACGAGCAGTACTTC
TRBD2 TRBJ2-7 TRBV29-1 NA CSALAGAKYEQYF TGCAGCGCTTTAGCGGGAGCAAAATACGAGCAGTACTTC
TRBD1 TRBJ1-5 TRBV7-9 few CASLGQGYNQPQHF TGTGCCAGCCTGGGACAGGGTTACAATCAGCCCCAGCATTTT
NA TRBJ2-2 TRBV2 NA CASSEAAGSGELFF TGTGCCAGCAGTGAAGCGGCAGGGTCCGGGGAGCTGTTTTTT
NA TRBJ1-3 TRBV9 once CASTSNRRADSGNTIYF TGTGCCAGCACCTCTAATCGCCGGGCGGACTCTGGAAACACCATATATTTT
NA TRBJ1-2 TRBV7-9 NA CASNPPTGREDVSGYTF TGTGCCAGCAACCCTCCAACGGGCAGGGAGGACGTGAGTGGCTACACCTTC